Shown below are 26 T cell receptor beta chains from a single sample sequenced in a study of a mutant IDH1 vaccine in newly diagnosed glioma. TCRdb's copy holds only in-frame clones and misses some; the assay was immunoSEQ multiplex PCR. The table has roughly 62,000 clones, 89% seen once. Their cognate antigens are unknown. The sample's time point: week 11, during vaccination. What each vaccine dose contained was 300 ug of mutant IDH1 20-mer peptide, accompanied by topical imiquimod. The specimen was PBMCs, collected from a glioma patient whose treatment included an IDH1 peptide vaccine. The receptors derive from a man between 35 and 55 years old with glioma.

DNA of the CDR3: TGTGCCAGCAGCCTGGAATACGAGCAGTACTTC. This gives the protein CASSLEYEQYF. The chain recombines TRBV4-2 with TRBJ2-7; D is unresolved. V lost 4 bases and J 4 bases, leaving 5 bases between the germline ends. The CDR3 is 11 amino acids. The V gene's germline CDR1 is LGHNA and CDR2 YNFKEQ.

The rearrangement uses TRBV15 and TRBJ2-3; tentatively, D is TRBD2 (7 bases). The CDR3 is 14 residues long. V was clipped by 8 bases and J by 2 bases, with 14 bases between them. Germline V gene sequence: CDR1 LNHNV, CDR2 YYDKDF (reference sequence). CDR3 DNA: TGTGCCACCGGCGGGGGCCCGTACACAGATACGCAGTATTTT. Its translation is CATGGGPYTDTQYF. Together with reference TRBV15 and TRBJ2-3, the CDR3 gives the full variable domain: DAMVIQNPRYQVTQFGKPVTLSCSQTLNHNVMYWYQQKSSQAPKLLFHYYDKDFNNEADTPDNFQSRRPNTSFCFLDIRSPGLGDTAMYLCATGGGPYTDTQYFGPGTRLTVL.

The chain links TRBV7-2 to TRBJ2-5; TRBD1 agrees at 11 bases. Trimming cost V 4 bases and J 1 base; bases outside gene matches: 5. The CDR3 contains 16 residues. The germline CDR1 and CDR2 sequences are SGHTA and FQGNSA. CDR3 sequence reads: CASSSRTGGFQETQYF. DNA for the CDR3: TGTGCCAGCAGCTCGAGGACAGGGGGCTTCCAAGAGACCCAGTACTTC.

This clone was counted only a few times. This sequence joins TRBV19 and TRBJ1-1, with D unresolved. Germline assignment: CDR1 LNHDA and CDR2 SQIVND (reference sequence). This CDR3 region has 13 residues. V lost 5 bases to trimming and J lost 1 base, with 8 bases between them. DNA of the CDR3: TGTGCCAGTAGTCTGCAGGCGAACACTGAAGCTTTCTTT. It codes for CASSLQANTEAFF.

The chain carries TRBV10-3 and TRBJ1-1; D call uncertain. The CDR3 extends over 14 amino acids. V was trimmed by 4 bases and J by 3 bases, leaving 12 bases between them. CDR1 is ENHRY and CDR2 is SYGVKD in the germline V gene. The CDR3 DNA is TGTGCCATCAGTGCAGCAGGCGGGGACACTGAAGCTTTCTTT. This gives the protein CAISAAGGDTEAFF.

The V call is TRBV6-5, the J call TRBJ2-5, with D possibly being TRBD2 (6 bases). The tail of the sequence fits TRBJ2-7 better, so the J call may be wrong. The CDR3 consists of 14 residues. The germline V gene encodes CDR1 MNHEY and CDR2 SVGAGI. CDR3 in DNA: TGTGCCAGCAGTCCAGTGACGGGAGAGTACGAGCAGTACTTC. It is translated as CASSPVTGEYEQYF.

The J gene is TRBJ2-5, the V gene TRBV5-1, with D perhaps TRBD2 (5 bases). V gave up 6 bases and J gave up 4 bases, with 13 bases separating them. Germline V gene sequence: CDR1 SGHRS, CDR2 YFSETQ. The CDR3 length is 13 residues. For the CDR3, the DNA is TGCGCCAGCATGGGGAGTGGGGTAGAGACCCAGTACTTC. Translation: CASMGSGVETQYF.

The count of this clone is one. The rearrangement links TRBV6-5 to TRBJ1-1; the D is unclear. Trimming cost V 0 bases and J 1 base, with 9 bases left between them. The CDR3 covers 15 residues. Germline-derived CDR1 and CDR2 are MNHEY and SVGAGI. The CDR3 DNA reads TGTGCCAGCAGTTACTCCCGAAGATCGAACACTGAAGCTTTCTTT. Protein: CASSYSRRSNTEAFF.

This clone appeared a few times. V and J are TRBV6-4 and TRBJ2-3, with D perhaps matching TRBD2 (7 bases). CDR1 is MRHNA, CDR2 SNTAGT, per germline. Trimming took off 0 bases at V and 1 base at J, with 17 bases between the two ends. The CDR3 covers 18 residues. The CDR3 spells CASSDSPGLEGGTDTQYF. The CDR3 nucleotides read TGTGCCAGCAGTGACTCCCCTGGACTAGAGGGGGGCACAGATACGCAGTATTTT.

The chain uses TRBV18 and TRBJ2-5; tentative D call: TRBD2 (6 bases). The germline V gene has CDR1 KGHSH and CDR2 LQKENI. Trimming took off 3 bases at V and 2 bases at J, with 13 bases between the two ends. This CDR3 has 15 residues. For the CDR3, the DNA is TGTGCCAGCTCACCTCTCTCGGGGGAACAAGAGACCCAGTACTTC. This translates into CASSPLSGEQETQYF.

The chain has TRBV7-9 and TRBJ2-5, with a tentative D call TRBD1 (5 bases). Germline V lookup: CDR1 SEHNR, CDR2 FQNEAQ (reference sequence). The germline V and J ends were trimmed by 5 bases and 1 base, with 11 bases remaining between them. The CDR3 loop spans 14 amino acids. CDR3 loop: CASSADNFQETQYF. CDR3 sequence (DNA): TGTGCCAGCAGCGCGGACAATTTCCAAGAGACCCAGTACTTC.

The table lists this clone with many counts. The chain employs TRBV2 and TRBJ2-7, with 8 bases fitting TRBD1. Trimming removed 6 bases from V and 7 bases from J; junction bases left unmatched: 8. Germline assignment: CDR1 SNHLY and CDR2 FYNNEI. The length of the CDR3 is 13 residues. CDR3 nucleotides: TGTGCCAGCAGAGGACAGGGACTGTGGGAGCAGTACTTC. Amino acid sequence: CASRGQGLWEQYF.

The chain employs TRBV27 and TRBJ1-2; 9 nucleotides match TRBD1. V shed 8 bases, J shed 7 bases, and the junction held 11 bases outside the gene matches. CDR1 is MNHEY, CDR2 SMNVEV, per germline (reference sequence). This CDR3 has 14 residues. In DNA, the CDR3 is TGTGCCAGCGGACACGGGACAGGGAGTGGTGGCTACACCTTC. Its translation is CASGHGTGSGGYTF.

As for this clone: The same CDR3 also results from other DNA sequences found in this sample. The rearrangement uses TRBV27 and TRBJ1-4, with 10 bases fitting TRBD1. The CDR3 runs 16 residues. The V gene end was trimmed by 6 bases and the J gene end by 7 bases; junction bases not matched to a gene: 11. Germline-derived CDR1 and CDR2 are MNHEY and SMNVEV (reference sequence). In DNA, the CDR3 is TGTGCCAGCAGCCCCGGGACAGGGGATCCGGGTGAAAAACTGTTTTTT. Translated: CASSPGTGDPGEKLFF.

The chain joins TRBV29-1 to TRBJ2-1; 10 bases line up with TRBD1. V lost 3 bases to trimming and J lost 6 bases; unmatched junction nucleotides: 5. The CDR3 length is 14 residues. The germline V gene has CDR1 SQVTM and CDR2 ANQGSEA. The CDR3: CSVDMRTGGNEQFF. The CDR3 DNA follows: TGCAGCGTTGATATGAGGACAGGGGGCAATGAGCAGTTCTTC.

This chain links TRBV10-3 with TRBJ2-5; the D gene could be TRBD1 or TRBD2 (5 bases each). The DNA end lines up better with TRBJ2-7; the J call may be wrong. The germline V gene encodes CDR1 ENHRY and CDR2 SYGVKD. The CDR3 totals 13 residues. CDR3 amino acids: CAISEGDAYEQYF. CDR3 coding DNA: TGTGCCATCAGTGAGGGGGACGCCTACGAGCAGTACTTC.

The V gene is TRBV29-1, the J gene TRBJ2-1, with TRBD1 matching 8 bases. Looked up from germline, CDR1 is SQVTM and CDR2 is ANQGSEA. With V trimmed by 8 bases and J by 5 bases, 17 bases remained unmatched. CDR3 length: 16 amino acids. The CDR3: CSTGQGLSYFHNEQFF. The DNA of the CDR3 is TGCAGCACCGGACAGGGACTTAGTTATTTTCACAATGAGCAGTTCTTC.

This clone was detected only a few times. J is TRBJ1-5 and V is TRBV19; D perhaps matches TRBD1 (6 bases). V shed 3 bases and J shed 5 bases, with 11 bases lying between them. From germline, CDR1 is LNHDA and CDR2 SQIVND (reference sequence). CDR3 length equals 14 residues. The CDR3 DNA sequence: TGTGCCAGTAGTATGGGGGGCCGGGATCAGCCCCAGCATTTT. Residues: CASSMGGRDQPQHF.

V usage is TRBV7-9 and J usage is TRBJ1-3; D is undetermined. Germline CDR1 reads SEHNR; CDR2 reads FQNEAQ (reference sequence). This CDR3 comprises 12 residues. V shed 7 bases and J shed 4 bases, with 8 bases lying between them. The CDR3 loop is CASTQVGNTIYF. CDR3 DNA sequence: TGTGCCAGCACGCAGGTCGGAAACACCATATATTTT.

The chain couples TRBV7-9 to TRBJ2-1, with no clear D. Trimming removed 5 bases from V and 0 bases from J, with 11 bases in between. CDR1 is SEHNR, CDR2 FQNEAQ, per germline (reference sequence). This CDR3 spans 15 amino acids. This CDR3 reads CASSRPADSYNEQFF. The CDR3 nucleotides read TGTGCCAGCAGCCGGCCCGCGGACTCCTACAATGAGCAGTTCTTC. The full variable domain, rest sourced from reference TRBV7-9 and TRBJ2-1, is DTGVSQNPRHKITKRGQNVTFRCDPISEHNRLYWYRQTLGQGPEFLTYFQNEAQLEKSRLLSDRFSAERPKGSFSTLEIQRTEQGDSAMYLCASSRPADSYNEQFFGPGTRLTVL.

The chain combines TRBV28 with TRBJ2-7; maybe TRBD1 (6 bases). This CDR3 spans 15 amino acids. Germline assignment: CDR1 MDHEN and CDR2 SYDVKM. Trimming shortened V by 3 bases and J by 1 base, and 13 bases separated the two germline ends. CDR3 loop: CASSLKTGISYEQYV. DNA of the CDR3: TGTGCCAGCAGTTTGAAGACAGGAATTTCCTACGAGCAGTACGTC.

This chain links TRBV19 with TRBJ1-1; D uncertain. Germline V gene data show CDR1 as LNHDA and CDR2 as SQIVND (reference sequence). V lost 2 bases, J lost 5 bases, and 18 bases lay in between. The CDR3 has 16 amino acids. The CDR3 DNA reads TGTGCCAGTAGTATATCCGTTCCTGAACGGACGACTGAAGCTTTCTTT. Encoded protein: CASSISVPERTTEAFF.

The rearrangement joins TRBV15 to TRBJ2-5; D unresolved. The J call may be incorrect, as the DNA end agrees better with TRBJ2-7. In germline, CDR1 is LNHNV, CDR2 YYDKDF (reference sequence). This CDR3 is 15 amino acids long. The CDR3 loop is CATSRDLGDPYEQYF. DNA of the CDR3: TGTGCCACCAGCAGAGACCTAGGAGATCCCTACGAGCAGTACTTC.

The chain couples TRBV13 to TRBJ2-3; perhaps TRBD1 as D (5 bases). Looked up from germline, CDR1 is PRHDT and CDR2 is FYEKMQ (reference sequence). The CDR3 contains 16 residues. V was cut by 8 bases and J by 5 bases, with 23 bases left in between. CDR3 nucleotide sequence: TGTGCCAGCCAAACAGGCCTCGGAACTGGTGGAGATACGCAGTATTTT. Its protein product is CASQTGLGTGGDTQYF.

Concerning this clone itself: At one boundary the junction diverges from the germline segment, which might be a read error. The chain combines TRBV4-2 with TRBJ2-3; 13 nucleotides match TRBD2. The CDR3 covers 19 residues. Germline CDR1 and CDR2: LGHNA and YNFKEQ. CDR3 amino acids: CASSPHPLGTSGVADMQYF. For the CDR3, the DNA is TGTGCCAGCAGCCCCCATCCCCTGGGGACTAGCGGGGTTGCAGATATGCAGTATTTT.

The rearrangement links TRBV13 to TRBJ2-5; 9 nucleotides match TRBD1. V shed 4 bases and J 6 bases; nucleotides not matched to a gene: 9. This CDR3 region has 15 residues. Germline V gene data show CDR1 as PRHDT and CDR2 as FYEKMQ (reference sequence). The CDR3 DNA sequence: TGTGCCAGCAGCTATTTAGGACAGGGGTTGAAGACCCAGTACTTC. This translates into CASSYLGQGLKTQYF.